The 24 T cell receptor beta chains presented below share a single source sample, sequenced in a study of persistence of HIV-infected CD4 T cells. Sequencing used immunoSEQ version 4 in survey mode. Clones were read by immunoSEQ multiplex PCR, and TCRdb kept only the in-frame ones, dropping some. The sample lists 30,000 to 45,000 clones; 70% to 90% were seen once. Their antigens are not known. Cells were stimulated with overlapping HIV-1 Gag 15-mer peptides. CD40L-negative CD69-negative CD45RO-high memory CD4+ T cells were sorted as populations depleted of antigen-responding cells. The material sequenced was cultured CD4+ T cells from PBMCs, taken from a patient who received antiretroviral therapy. Receptor source: an adult with HIV. The donor label of this sample is uncertain.

This clone was seen only a few times. The chain combines TRBV3-1 (or the pseudogene TRBV3-2) with TRBJ1-5; D possibly corresponds to TRBD1 (6 bases). The CDR3 is 14 residues long. The V gene's germline CDR1 is LGHDT and CDR2 YNNKEL (reference sequence). The V gene lost 3 bases and the J gene lost 4 bases, with 10 bases spanning the gap. The CDR3 DNA reads TGTGCCAGCAGCCACAGGGGTGGTAATCAGCCCCAGCATTTT. Translation: CASSHRGGNQPQHF.

This clone appeared a few times. The V gene is TRBV6-1, the J gene TRBJ1-2; possibly TRBD1 for D (6 bases). The CDR3 has 17 amino acids. Per germline, CDR1 MNHNS and CDR2 SASEGT. Trimming pared 0 bases from V and 7 bases from J, leaving 21 bases between. The CDR3 coding sequence is TGTGCCAGCAGTGAAGCCGGGGGGCGGAGTTATTGGTCTGGCTACACCTTC. It yields the protein CASSEAGGRSYWSGYTF.

The V call is TRBV7-2, the J call TRBJ2-1; possible D gene TRBD1, 6 bases. Trimming took 1 base from V and 2 from J, leaving 6 bases between them. Germline V lookup: CDR1 SGHTA, CDR2 FQGNSA. The CDR3 is made up of 14 amino acids. The DNA for the CDR3 is TGTGCCAGCAGCTTAGGGGACACCTACAATGAGCAGTTCTTC. Its translation: CASSLGDTYNEQFF.

The V call is TRBV6-5, the J call TRBJ1-5, with no clear D. The V end was cut by 7 bases, the J end by 7 bases, with 11 bases between. This CDR3 is 12 amino acids long. Germline loops: CDR1 MNHEY, CDR2 SVGAGI. The CDR3 region is CASTNRWQPQHF. The CDR3 DNA reads TGTGCCAGCACCAATCGCTGGCAGCCCCAGCATTTT.

The chain employs TRBV7-2 and TRBJ1-4; perhaps TRBD1 as D (5 bases). Germline values: CDR1 SGHTA, CDR2 FQGNSA. The CDR3 is 14 amino acids. The V and J ends lost 1 base and 6 bases respectively, with 9 bases between them. The CDR3 region has the DNA TGTGCCAGCAGCTTAGGGGGCAGGGATGAAAAACTGTTTTTT. It translates to CASSLGGRDEKLFF.

A remark on this clone: Its ends do not fully match the called genes, so a read error is possible. The chain recombines TRBV5-3 with TRBJ2-3; D gene ambiguous. TRBV5-3 is flagged as an ORF with uncertain function. CDR3 size: 12 residues. CDR3 sequence reads: CHQSGYTDTQYF. The CDR3 nucleotides are TGCCATCAGAGTGGGTACACAGATACGCAGTATTTT.

V and J are TRBV10-3 and TRBJ2-1; 11 nucleotides match TRBD2. V lost 6 bases to trimming and J lost 2 bases; unmatched junction nucleotides: 0. CDR3 length: 14 amino acids. Per germline, CDR1 ENHRY and CDR2 SYGVKD. CDR3 in amino acids: CAIRTSGAYNEQFF. CDR3 sequence (DNA): TGTGCCATCAGGACTAGCGGGGCCTACAATGAGCAGTTCTTC.

The rearrangement links TRBV28 to TRBJ2-1; D perhaps matches TRBD1 (7 bases). V was clipped by 7 bases and J by 4 bases, with 14 bases between them. Looked up from germline, CDR1 is MDHEN and CDR2 is SYDVKM. The CDR3 runs 14 residues. The chain's CDR3 is CASTLTGTYNEQFF. CDR3 DNA: TGTGCCAGCACTCTGACAGGGACTTACAATGAGCAGTTCTTC.

This clone came up once. The CDR3 bases are TGCGCCAGCAGCTTGAGAGGGCTTACTGAAGCTTTCTTT. This gives the protein CASSLRGLTEAFF. The chain recombines TRBV5-1 with TRBJ1-1; D gene uncertain. Germline V gene data show CDR1 as SGHRS and CDR2 as YFSETQ. Between the trimmed V and J ends, which lost 1 base and 5 bases, there was a span of 9 bases. The CDR3 is 13 amino acids.

J is TRBJ2-7 and V is TRBV2, with 7 bases lining up with TRBD1. CDR1 is SNHLY and CDR2 is FYNNEI in the germline V gene. J gave up 5 bases and V 6 bases, and 10 bases lay outside the gene matches. This CDR3 is 14 amino acids long. The chain's CDR3 is CASRTGQLADEQYF. CDR3 nucleotide sequence: TGTGCCAGCAGGACGGGACAGCTCGCAGACGAGCAGTACTTC.

In this sample, this clone turned up once. The genes are TRBV2 and TRBJ2-1; D gene ambiguous. The CDR3 has 12 residues. Trimming removed 2 bases from V and 5 bases from J, with 4 bases in between. Germline V lookup: CDR1 SNHLY, CDR2 FYNNEI. CDR3 residues: CASSEWDNEQFF. CDR3 coding DNA: TGTGCCAGCAGTGAATGGGACAATGAGCAGTTCTTC. The full variable domain, completed using reference TRBV2 and TRBJ2-1, is EPEVTQTPSHQVTQMGQEVILRCVPISNHLYFYWYRQILGQKVEFLVSFYNNEISEKSEIFDDQFSVERPDGSNFTLKIRSTKLEDSAMYFCASSEWDNEQFFGPGTRLTVL.

This sequence joins TRBV12-3 or TRBV12-4 and TRBJ2-6, with unresolved D. The CDR3 consists of 13 residues. V was clipped by 6 bases and J by 0 bases, with 3 bases between them. CDR3 DNA: TGTGCCAGCAGCGGCTCTGGGGCCAACGTCCTGACTTTC. It yields the protein CASSGSGANVLTF.

The V and J genes are TRBV7-9 and TRBJ1-5; maybe TRBD1 (5 bases). Between the trimmed V and J ends, which lost 8 bases and 6 bases, there was a span of 17 bases. The CDR3 has 14 amino acids. Per germline, CDR1 SEHNR and CDR2 FQNEAQ (reference sequence). CDR3 in amino acids: CASSFIGAGQPQHF. DNA for the CDR3: TGTGCCAGCTCTTTTATAGGGGCGGGTCAGCCCCAGCATTTT.

This clone was counted only a few times. The DNA for the CDR3 is TGCGCCAGCAGCCGGGACAACTATGGCTACACCTTC. Translation gives CASSRDNYGYTF. This chain uses TRBV10-1 with TRBJ1-2, with TRBD1 as a possible D gene (5 bases). V lost 6 bases and J 2 bases, leaving 7 bases between the germline ends. CDR3 size: 12 residues. Per germline, CDR1 WNHNN and CDR2 SYGVQD (reference sequence).

V is TRBV12-3 or TRBV12-4 and J is TRBJ2-6; D remains unclear. The CDR3 runs to 13 residues. Trimming pared 5 bases from V and 0 bases from J, leaving 2 bases between. CDR3 bases: TGTGCCAGCAGTCCCTCTGGGGCCAACGTCCTGACTTTC. Protein product: CASSPSGANVLTF.

This chain joins TRBV6-2 or TRBV6-3 and TRBJ2-2; a possible D gene is TRBD1 (6 bases). The CDR3 totals 15 residues. V was cut by 4 bases and J by 1 base, with 10 bases left in between. Germline V gene lookup returns CDR1 MNHEY and CDR2 SVGEGT. The CDR3 DNA reads as TGTGCCAGCAGTTTCCGGGACAAGAACACCGGGGAGCTGTTTTTT. It specifies CASSFRDKNTGELFF.

The chain recombines TRBV12-3 or TRBV12-4 with TRBJ1-5; D is undetermined. The germline V and J ends were trimmed by 2 bases and 9 bases, with 11 bases remaining between them. This CDR3 comprises 13 residues. This chain's CDR3 is CASSLNSRGPQHF. The CDR3, as DNA: TGTGCCAGCAGTTTAAATTCACGGGGGCCCCAGCATTTT.

The CDR3 protein is CASSPGQDNSPLHF. The CDR3 DNA reads TGTGCCAGCTCACCCGGACAGGATAATTCACCCCTCCACTTT. The rearrangement joins TRBV18 to TRBJ1-6, with TRBD1 matching 7 bases. Germline CDR1 KGHSH, CDR2 LQKENI. This CDR3 has 14 residues. The V and J ends lost 3 bases and 5 bases, in that order; junction bases with no gene match: 1.

The chain joins TRBV27 to TRBJ2-1; 10 bases line up with TRBD2. Germline V CDR1 and CDR2: MNHEY, SMNVEV (reference sequence). Germline trimming cut 3 bases from V and 6 bases from J; bases unmatched to any gene: 5. The CDR3 contains 15 residues. The CDR3 DNA sequence: TGTGCCAGCAGTTTCCTAGCGGGGGAGGGCAATGAGCAGTTCTTC. This encodes CASSFLAGEGNEQFF.

The J gene is TRBJ1-3, the V gene TRBV11-2; D ambiguous. This CDR3 contains 18 residues. The V end was cut by 1 base, the J end by 1 base, with 17 bases between. CDR1 and CDR2 from the germline V gene are SGHAT and FQNNGV. CDR3 nucleotides: TGTGCCAGCAGCTTAGTTTTCCAGTTTCTACCTTCTGGAAACACCATATATTTT. This gives the protein CASSLVFQFLPSGNTIYF.

The J gene is TRBJ2-3, the V gene TRBV7-2; D is unclear. The germline CDR1 and CDR2 sequences are SGHTA and FQGNSA. With 2 bases removed from V and 0 bases from J, the gap between germline ends came to 3 bases. The CDR3 extends over 13 amino acids. The DNA of the CDR3 is TGTGCCAGCAGCTTAATGAGCACAGATACGCAGTATTTT. Translating it yields CASSLMSTDTQYF. The entire variable domain, with the rest obtained from reference TRBV7-2 and TRBJ2-3, is as follows: GAGVSQSPSNKVTEKGKDVELRCDPISGHTALYWYRQSLGQGLEFLIYFQGNSAPDKSGLPSDRFSAERTGGSVSTLTIQRTQQEDSAVYLCASSLMSTDTQYFGPGTRLTVL.

The chain carries TRBV5-1 and TRBJ2-3; either TRBD1 or TRBD2 may supply D (6 bases each). CDR3 length: 14 amino acids. The V gene lost 1 base and the J gene lost 6 bases, with 12 bases spanning the gap. The germline gives CDR1 SGHRS, CDR2 YFSETQ. The CDR3, as DNA: TGCGCCAGCAGCTTGAACGGGGGCCGGGATACGCAGTATTTT. Translated, it gives CASSLNGGRDTQYF.

This clone appeared once. This sequence joins TRBV3-1 (or the pseudogene TRBV3-2) and TRBJ1-6; 11 bases are shared with TRBD1. Germline V gene sequence: CDR1 LGHDT, CDR2 YNNKEL (reference sequence). The V and J ends lost 3 bases and 8 bases, in that order; junction bases with no gene match: 6. The length of the CDR3 is 16 residues. The CDR3 DNA reads as TGTGCCAGCAGCCACGGACAGGGGGCAAAATATTCACCCCTCCACTTT. Its protein product is CASSHGQGAKYSPLHF.

This chain connects TRBV13 to TRBJ1-4; D is ambiguous. CDR3 size: 11 residues. Deletions cut 3 bases from V and 8 bases from J, with 4 bases between. CDR1 is PRHDT and CDR2 is FYEKMQ in the germline V gene (reference sequence). CDR3 nucleotides: TGTGCCAGCAGCTTCGGAGAAAAACTGTTTTTT. Protein sequence: CASSFGEKLFF.